The next 13 T cell receptor beta chains were all read from a single sample in a study of T cells after posttransplantation cyclophosphamide. Sequenced by immunoSEQ multiplex PCR; TCRdb stores in-frame clones only, minus some. This sample shows about 25,000 clones and no singletons; roughly 1.5% rests with the ten largest. Sequencing was performed on PBMCs. The source of these receptors is a man aged 50 or older in good health, CMV-negative, and a related stem cell transplant donor.

In its sample, this clone was seen many times. This chain links TRBV7-9 with TRBJ2-3; no clear D gene. Germline loops: CDR1 SEHNR, CDR2 FQNEAQ (reference sequence). V was shortened by 2 bases and J by 6 bases, with 6 bases between the two germline ends. The CDR3 spans 12 residues. CDR3 coding DNA: TGTGCCAGCAGCTTACTCCCGGATACGCAGTATTTT. Protein product: CASSLLPDTQYF.

This clone was recorded at least ten times. The chain carries TRBV5-1 and TRBJ2-3; 11 bases agree with TRBD2. The CDR3 extends over 15 amino acids. V gave up 4 bases and J gave up 3 bases; unmatched junction bases: 4. The germline V gene has CDR1 SGHRS and CDR2 YFSETQ. The CDR3 nucleotides are TGCGCCAGCAGCCCGGGACTAGCGGTGACAGATACGCAGTATTTT. Protein: CASSPGLAVTDTQYF.

This clone showed up many times. The chain couples TRBV15 to TRBJ2-1, with 11 bases fitting TRBD2. J lost 10 bases, V lost 1 base, and 9 bases had no gene match. Germline loops: CDR1 LNHNV, CDR2 YYDKDF (reference sequence). This CDR3 region has 16 residues. The CDR3 sequence is CATSRAGLADTEEQFF. CDR3 nucleotides: TGTGCCACCAGCAGAGCGGGACTAGCGGACACGGAGGAGCAGTTCTTC.

This clone is termed medium-sized. The chain is built from TRBV6-1 and TRBJ2-3; 10 bases match TRBD2. CDR3 size: 14 residues. J lost 4 bases, V lost 5 bases, and 3 bases had no gene match. Germline values: CDR1 MNHNS, CDR2 SASEGT. The CDR3 reads CASSNSGGPDTQYF. The CDR3 DNA reads as TGTGCCAGCAGTAATAGCGGGGGGCCAGATACGCAGTATTTT.

This clone was counted a few times. The chain is built from TRBV19 and TRBJ2-5; D perhaps matches TRBD2 (5 bases). Judging by the DNA end, TRBJ2-7 fits better; the J call may be wrong. CDR3 length: 15 residues. Germline CDR1 is LNHDA and CDR2 is SQIVND (reference sequence). The chain's CDR3 is CASSIVPGIVYEQYF. The CDR3 DNA reads as TGTGCCAGTAGTATAGTCCCGGGGATCGTCTACGAGCAGTACTTC.

This clone was picked up many times. The genes are TRBV6-1 and TRBJ1-2, with 11 positions matching TRBD1. Germline trimming cut 4 bases from V and 0 bases from J; bases unmatched to any gene: 4. The germline CDR1 and CDR2 sequences are MNHNS and SASEGT. This CDR3 is 16 amino acids long. This chain's CDR3 is CASSVGTGGANYGYTF. The CDR3 nucleotides are TGTGCCAGCAGTGTCGGGACAGGGGGAGCTAACTATGGCTACACCTTC.

There are many counts of this clone. V and J are TRBV7-9 and TRBJ1-3; D uncertain. The V end lost 10 bases, the J end lost 2 bases, and 6 bases lay between the germline ends. Germline loops: CDR1 SEHNR, CDR2 FQNEAQ (reference sequence). The CDR3 is made up of 11 amino acids. The CDR3 coding sequence is TGTGCCACGGTCACTGGAAACACCATATATTTT. Protein product: CATVTGNTIYF.

There are many counts of this clone. The genes are TRBV28 and TRBJ2-7; D gene unclear. The CDR3 extends over 15 amino acids. Trimming pared 1 base from V and 0 bases from J, leaving 10 bases between. Per the germline V gene, CDR1 is MDHEN and CDR2 is SYDVKM. The CDR3: CASSLLLNPSYEQYF. The DNA of the CDR3 is TGTGCCAGCAGTTTATTACTCAATCCCTCCTACGAGCAGTACTTC.

This clone has at least ten counts. This chain joins TRBV13 and TRBJ2-2, with 7 bases fitting TRBD2. The germline V gene encodes CDR1 PRHDT and CDR2 FYEKMQ (reference sequence). The CDR3 consists of 15 residues. With 7 bases clipped from V and 5 bases from J, the junction kept 10 bases outside the gene matches. DNA of the CDR3: TGTGCCAGCACCCCCAGGAGGGAGGGAACCGGGGAGCTGTTTTTT. Its protein product is CASTPRREGTGELFF.

This clone was seen many times. The gene calls are TRBV18 and TRBJ1-6, with a possible D match to TRBD1 (5 bases). The CDR3 contains 15 residues. The germline CDR1 and CDR2 sequences are KGHSH and LQKENI. Trimming stripped 6 bases from V and 10 bases from J, with 19 bases between. In DNA form, the CDR3 reads TGTGCCAGCTCTCCCGCGGGGGGTCGAGGCTCACCCCTCCACTTT. It translates to CASSPAGGRGSPLHF.

This clone appeared many times. This sequence joins TRBV7-2 and TRBJ1-5, with D possibly being TRBD1 (6 bases). The germline CDR1 and CDR2 sequences are SGHTA and FQGNSA. This CDR3 is built from 15 residues. The ends were cut back, 5 bases at V and 0 bases at J, with 11 bases in the middle. CDR3 amino acids: CASSLQGYSNQPQHF. In DNA, the CDR3 is TGTGCCAGCAGCCTACAGGGCTATAGCAATCAGCCCCAGCATTTT.

In this sample, this clone turned up many times. This chain links TRBV20-1 with TRBJ2-7, with D unresolved. V was clipped by 2 bases and J by 4 bases, with 6 bases between them. This CDR3 is built from 11 residues. CDR1 is DFQATT and CDR2 is SNEGSKA in the germline V gene (reference sequence). The CDR3 DNA is TGCAGTGCTAGACTACCTTACGAGCAGTACTTC. This encodes CSARLPYEQYF.

This clone was counted many times. The chain recombines TRBV19 with TRBJ1-5; no definite D call. Trimming took 5 bases from V and 7 from J, leaving 15 bases between them. The CDR3 runs to 14 residues. The germline V gene has CDR1 LNHDA and CDR2 SQIVND (reference sequence). In DNA, the CDR3 is TGTGCCAGTAGTCCCTGGCGGTTTGACCAGCCCCAGCATTTT. This codes for CASSPWRFDQPQHF.